This T cell receptor beta chain emerged from a study of early T cells in non-severe SARS-CoV-2 infection. Germline CDR1 reads SGHTA; CDR2 reads FQGTGA. This CDR3 region has 15 residues. After removal of 5 bases from V and 7 bases from J, the junction contained 5 bases not matched to a gene. TCRdb ran MiXCR on the 5' RACE reads and lists one entry per CDR3 protein. Seen here are approximately 84,000 distinct CDR3 sequences, approximately 13% observed once, and the top ten hold roughly 6%. The origin of this receptor is an adult who was a healthcare worker with PCR-confirmed SARS-CoV-2 infection or an uninfected control (not recorded which). This sequence joins TRBV7-3 and TRBJ2-1; 13 positions match TRBD2. The sequenced sample was whole blood. The CDR3 is CASSQGLAGVNEQFF. The CDR3 coding sequence is TGTGCCAGCAGCCAAGGACTAGCGGGGGTGAATGAGCAGTTCTTC. Combining the CDR3 with reference TRBV7-3 and TRBJ2-1 gives the whole variable domain GAGVSQTPSNKVTEKGKYVELRCDPISGHTALYWYRQSLGQGPEFLIYFQGTGAADDSGLPNDRFFAVRPEGSVSTLKIQRTERGDSAVYLCASSQGLAGVNEQFFGPGTRLTVL.